This T cell receptor (beta chain) was found in a study of cytomegalovirus exposure and HLA in healthy donors. The trim removed 2 bases at V and 8 bases at J, leaving 7 bases unmatched. Germline-derived CDR1 and CDR2 are SGHNT and YYREEE (reference sequence). The CDR3 length is 14 residues. With 60 Vbeta and 13 Jbeta primers, the PCR was carried out. Using immunoSEQ multiplex PCR, the repertoire was profiled, and TCRdb retains in-frame clones only, with some absent. The table shows roughly 100,000 clones, with around 75% occurring only once. Sequencing input: PBMCs. The genes are TRBV5-4 and TRBJ1-2, with TRBD1 identical over 9 bases. The source is a young man in good health and CMV-seropositive. CDR3 sequence reads: CASSFGQGFSGYTF. The DNA of the CDR3 is TGTGCCAGCAGCTTTGGACAGGGGTTTAGCGGCTACACCTTC.